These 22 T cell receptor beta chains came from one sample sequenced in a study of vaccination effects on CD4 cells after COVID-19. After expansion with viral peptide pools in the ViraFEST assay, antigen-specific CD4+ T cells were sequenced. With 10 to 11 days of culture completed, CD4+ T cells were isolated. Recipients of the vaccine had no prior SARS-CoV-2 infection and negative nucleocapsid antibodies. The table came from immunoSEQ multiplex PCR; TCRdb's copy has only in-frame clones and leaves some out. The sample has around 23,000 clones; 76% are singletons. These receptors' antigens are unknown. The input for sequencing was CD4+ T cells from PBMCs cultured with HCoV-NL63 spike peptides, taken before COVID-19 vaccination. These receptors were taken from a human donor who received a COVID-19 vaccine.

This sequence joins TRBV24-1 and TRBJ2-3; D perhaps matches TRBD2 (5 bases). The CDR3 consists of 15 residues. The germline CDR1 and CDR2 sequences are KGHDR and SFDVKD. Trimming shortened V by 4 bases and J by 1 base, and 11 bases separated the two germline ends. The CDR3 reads CATSDALARTDTQYF. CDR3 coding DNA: TGTGCCACCAGTGACGCGCTAGCCCGCACAGATACGCAGTATTTT.

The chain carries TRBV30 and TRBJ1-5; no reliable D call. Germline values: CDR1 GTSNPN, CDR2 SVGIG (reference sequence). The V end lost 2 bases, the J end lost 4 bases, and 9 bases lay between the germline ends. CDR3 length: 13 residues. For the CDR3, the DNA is TGTGCCTGGAGTAAGAACGCGAATCAGCCCCAGCATTTT. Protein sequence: CAWSKNANQPQHF.

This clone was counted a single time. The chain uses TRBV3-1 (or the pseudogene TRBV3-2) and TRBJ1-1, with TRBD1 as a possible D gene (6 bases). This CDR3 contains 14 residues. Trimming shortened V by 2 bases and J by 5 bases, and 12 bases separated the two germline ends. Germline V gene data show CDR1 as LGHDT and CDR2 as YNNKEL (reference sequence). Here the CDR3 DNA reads TGTGCCAGCAGCCAAAGGGGGGCAGGGACTGAAGCTTTCTTT. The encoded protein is CASSQRGAGTEAFF.

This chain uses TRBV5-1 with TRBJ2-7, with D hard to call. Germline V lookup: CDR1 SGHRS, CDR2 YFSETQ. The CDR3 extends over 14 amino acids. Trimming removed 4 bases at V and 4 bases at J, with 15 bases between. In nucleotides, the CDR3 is TGCGCCAGCAGCCCCTCCCCAGCACAGTACGAGCAGTACTTC. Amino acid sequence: CASSPSPAQYEQYF.

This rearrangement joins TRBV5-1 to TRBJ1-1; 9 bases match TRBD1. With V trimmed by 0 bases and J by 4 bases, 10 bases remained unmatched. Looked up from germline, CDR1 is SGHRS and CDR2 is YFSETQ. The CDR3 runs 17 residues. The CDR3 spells CASSLGSIGTGFTEAFF. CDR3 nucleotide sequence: TGCGCCAGCAGCTTGGGGTCTATCGGGACAGGGTTCACTGAAGCTTTCTTT.

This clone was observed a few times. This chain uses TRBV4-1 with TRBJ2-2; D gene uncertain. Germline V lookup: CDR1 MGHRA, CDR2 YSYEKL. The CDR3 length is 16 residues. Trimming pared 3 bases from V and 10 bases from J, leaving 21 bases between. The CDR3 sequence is CASSHDGFFGPAELFF. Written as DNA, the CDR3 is TGCGCCAGCAGCCATGACGGGTTTTTTGGTCCGGCGGAGCTGTTTTTT.

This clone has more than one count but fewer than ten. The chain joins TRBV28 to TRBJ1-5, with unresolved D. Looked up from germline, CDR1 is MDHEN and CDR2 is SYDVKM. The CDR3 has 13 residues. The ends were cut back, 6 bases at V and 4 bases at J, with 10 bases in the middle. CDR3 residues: CASRVQLNQPQHF. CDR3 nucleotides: TGTGCCAGCAGGGTACAGCTGAATCAGCCCCAGCATTTT.

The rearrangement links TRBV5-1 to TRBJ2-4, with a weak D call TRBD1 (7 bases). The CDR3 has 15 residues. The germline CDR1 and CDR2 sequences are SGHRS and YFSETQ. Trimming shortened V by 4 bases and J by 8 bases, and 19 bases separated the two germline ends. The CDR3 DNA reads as TGCGCCAGCAGCACCGCGGGACAGTTTAGCGACATTCAGTACTTC. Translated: CASSTAGQFSDIQYF.

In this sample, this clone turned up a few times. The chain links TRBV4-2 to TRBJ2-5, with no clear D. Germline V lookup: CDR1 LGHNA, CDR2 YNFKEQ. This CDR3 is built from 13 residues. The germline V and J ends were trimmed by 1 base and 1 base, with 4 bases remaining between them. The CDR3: CASSQVPQETQYF. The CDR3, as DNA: TGTGCCAGCAGCCAAGTCCCCCAAGAGACCCAGTACTTC.

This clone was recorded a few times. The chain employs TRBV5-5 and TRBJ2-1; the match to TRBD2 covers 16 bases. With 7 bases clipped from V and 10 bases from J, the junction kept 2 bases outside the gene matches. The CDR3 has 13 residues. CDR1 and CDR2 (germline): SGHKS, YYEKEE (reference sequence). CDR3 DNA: TGTGCCAGCGGGACTAGCGGGAGGGACGAGCAGTTCTTC. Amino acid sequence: CASGTSGRDEQFF.

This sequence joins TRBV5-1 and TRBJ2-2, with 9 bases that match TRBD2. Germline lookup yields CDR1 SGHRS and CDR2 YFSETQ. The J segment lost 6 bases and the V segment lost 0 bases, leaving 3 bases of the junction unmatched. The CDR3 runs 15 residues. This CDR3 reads CASSLVGLASGELFF. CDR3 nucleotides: TGCGCCAGCAGCTTGGTGGGACTAGCCTCCGGGGAGCTGTTTTTT.

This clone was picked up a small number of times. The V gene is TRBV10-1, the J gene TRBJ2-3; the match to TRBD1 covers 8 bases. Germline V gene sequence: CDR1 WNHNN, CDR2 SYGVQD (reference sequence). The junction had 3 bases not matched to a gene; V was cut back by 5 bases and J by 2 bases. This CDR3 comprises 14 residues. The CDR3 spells CASSQDRVTDTQYF. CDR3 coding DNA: TGCGCCAGCAGTCAGGACAGGGTCACAGATACGCAGTATTTT.

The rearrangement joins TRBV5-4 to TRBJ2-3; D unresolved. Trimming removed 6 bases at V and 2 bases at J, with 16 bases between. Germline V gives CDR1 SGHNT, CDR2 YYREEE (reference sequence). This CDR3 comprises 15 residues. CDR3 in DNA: TGTGCCAGCATGGAGAACCACCTACCCACAGATACGCAGTATTTT. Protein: CASMENHLPTDTQYF. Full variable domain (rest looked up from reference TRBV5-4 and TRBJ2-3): ETGVTQSPTHLIKTRGQQVTLRCSSQSGHNTVSWYQQALGQGPQFIFQYYREEENGRGNFPPRFSGLQFPNYSSELNVNALELDDSALYLCASMENHLPTDTQYFGPGTRLTVL.

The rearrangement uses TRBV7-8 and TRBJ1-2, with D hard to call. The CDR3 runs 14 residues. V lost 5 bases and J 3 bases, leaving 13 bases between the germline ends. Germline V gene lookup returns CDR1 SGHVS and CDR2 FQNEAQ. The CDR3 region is CASSLGPKDYGYTF. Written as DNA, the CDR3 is TGTGCCAGCAGCCTAGGGCCCAAGGACTATGGCTACACCTTC.

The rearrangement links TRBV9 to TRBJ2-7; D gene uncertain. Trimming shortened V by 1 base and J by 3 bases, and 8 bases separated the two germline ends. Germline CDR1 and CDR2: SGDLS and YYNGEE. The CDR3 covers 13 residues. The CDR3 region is CASSVNSYYEQYF. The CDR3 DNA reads TGTGCCAGCAGCGTAAACAGCTACTACGAGCAGTACTTC.

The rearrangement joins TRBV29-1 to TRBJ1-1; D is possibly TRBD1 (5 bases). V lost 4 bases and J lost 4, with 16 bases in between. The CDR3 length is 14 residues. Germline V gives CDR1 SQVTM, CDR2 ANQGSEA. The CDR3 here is CSVVGRGGSTEAFF. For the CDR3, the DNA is TGCAGCGTTGTTGGGAGGGGTGGAAGCACTGAAGCTTTCTTT.

The CDR3 sequence: CSVTGQGNTEAFF. The CDR3 DNA reads as TGCAGCGTTACGGGACAGGGGAACACTGAAGCTTTCTTT. This chain uses TRBV29-1 with TRBJ1-1; 9 bases map to TRBD1. Per the germline V gene, CDR1 is SQVTM and CDR2 is ANQGSEA. The CDR3 covers 13 residues. The trim removed 5 bases at V and 1 base at J, leaving 2 bases unmatched.

The CDR3 sequence: CASSTLQNRGQGSGANVLTF. CDR3 DNA sequence: TGTGCCAGTAGTACCCTACAGAACAGGGGGCAGGGCTCTGGGGCCAACGTCCTGACTTTC. The rearrangement uses TRBV19 and TRBJ2-6; TRBD1 agrees at 9 bases. The CDR3 has 20 residues. Trimming cost V 4 bases and J 0 bases; bases outside gene matches: 13. In germline, CDR1 is LNHDA, CDR2 SQIVND (reference sequence).

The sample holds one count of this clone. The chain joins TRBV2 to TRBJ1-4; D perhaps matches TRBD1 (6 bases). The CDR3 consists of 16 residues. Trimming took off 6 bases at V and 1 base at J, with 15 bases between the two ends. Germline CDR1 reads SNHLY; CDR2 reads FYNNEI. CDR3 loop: CASRVDSLLTNEKLFF. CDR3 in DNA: TGTGCCAGCAGGGTGGACAGCTTATTAACTAATGAAAAACTGTTTTTT.

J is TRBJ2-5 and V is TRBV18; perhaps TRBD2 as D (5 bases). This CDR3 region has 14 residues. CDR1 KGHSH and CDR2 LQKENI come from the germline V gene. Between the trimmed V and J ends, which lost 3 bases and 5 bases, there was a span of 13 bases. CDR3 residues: CASSPRGQRETQYF. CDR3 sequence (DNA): TGTGCCAGCTCACCTCGGGGTCAGAGGGAGACCCAGTACTTC.

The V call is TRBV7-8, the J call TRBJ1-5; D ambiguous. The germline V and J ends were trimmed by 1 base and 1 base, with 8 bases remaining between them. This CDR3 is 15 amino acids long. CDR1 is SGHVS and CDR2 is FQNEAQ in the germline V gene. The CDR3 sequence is CASSLEVQSNQPQHF. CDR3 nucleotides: TGTGCCAGCAGCTTAGAAGTCCAGAGCAATCAGCCCCAGCATTTT.

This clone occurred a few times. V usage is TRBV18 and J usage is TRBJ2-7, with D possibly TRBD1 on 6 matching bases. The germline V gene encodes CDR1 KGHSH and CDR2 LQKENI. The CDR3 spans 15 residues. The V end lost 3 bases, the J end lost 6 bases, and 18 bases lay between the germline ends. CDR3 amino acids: CASSPPGVEGGEQYF. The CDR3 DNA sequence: TGTGCCAGCTCACCCCCAGGGGTAGAGGGCGGCGAGCAGTACTTC.